One sample yielded the 30 T cell receptor beta chains listed below, sequenced in a study of blood T cell repertoires in COVID-19. Profiled with immunoSEQ multiplex PCR; TCRdb holds only in-frame clones, not every one. The sample gives about 280,000 clones, around 89% of which show up once; 1.7% is in the top ten. Material for sequencing was PBMCs or T cells enriched from blood (not recorded which). The receptors shown here come from a woman aged 18-30 years with acute COVID-19.

This clone was recorded a few times. The chain combines TRBV28 with TRBJ1-2; D not certain. From germline, CDR1 is MDHEN and CDR2 SYDVKM. The length of the CDR3 is 11 residues. V was cut by 8 bases and J by 4 bases, with 8 bases left in between. The CDR3 spells CASLRGYGYTF. The DNA of the CDR3 is TGTGCCAGCCTCCGAGGCTATGGCTACACCTTC.

The V call is TRBV7-8, the J call TRBJ2-7; the match to TRBD1 covers 9 bases. Germline CDR1 is SGHVS and CDR2 is FQNEAQ. Trimming cost V 4 bases and J 5 bases; bases outside gene matches: 12. The CDR3 contains 16 residues. CDR3 loop: CASSSPRDRVSNEQYF. CDR3 DNA sequence: TGTGCCAGCAGCTCCCCCCGGGACAGGGTTTCCAACGAGCAGTACTTC.

The rearrangement links TRBV28 to TRBJ2-5, with D uncertain. The V end was cut by 3 bases, the J end by 1 base, with 15 bases between. In germline, CDR1 is MDHEN, CDR2 SYDVKM. The CDR3 has 16 residues. CDR3 coding DNA: TGTGCCAGCAGTTTTATCTCCCTGGGCAGCCAAGAGACCCAGTACTTC. Its translation: CASSFISLGSQETQYF.

The V and J genes are TRBV2 and TRBJ2-1, with a tentative D call TRBD2 (6 bases). The V gene lost 11 bases and the J gene lost 8 bases, with 22 bases spanning the gap. CDR1 is SNHLY, CDR2 FYNNEI, per germline. This CDR3 has 14 amino acids. The CDR3 region is CAAKWASAIDEQFF. The CDR3 DNA follows: TGTGCCGCCAAGTGGGCTAGCGCGATAGATGAGCAGTTCTTC.

The chain combines TRBV3-1 (or the pseudogene TRBV3-2) with TRBJ2-7, with a possible D match to TRBD2 (5 bases). The CDR3 loop spans 15 amino acids. Germline V gene sequence: CDR1 LGHDT, CDR2 YNNKEL (reference sequence). The ends were cut back, 0 bases at V and 2 bases at J, with 11 bases in the middle. The CDR3: CASSQDRTLAYEQYF. The CDR3 DNA sequence: TGTGCCAGCAGCCAAGATCGGACTCTAGCCTACGAGCAGTACTTC.

J is TRBJ1-1 and V is TRBV28, with 7 bases matching TRBD1. CDR3 length: 14 residues. The germline V gene encodes CDR1 MDHEN and CDR2 SYDVKM. Trimming at V came to 4 bases and at J to 4 bases, leaving 6 bases not matched to a gene. Here the CDR3 DNA reads TGTGCCAGCAGTTCATCAGGGGGTGGCACTGAAGCTTTCTTT. Translated, it gives CASSSSGGGTEAFF.

V and J are TRBV30 and TRBJ2-7; 9 nucleotides agree with TRBD2. CDR1 and CDR2 (germline): GTSNPN, SVGIG (reference sequence). V was pared by 7 bases and J by 7 bases, with 14 bases of the junction left unmatched. There are 14 residues in the CDR3. The CDR3: CAYIPSGTPREQYF. DNA of the CDR3: TGTGCCTACATTCCTAGCGGGACACCGAGGGAGCAGTACTTC.

The V call is TRBV19, the J call TRBJ2-3, with D perhaps matching TRBD1 (5 bases). The germline V gene encodes CDR1 LNHDA and CDR2 SQIVND (reference sequence). Trimming removed 6 bases at V and 3 bases at J, with 10 bases between. The CDR3 extends over 13 amino acids. CDR3 bases: TGTGCCAGTAGAACAACAGGAACAGATACGCAGTATTTT. Its protein product is CASRTTGTDTQYF. Full variable domain (rest looked up from reference TRBV19 and TRBJ2-3): DGGITQSPKYLFRKEGQNVTLSCEQNLNHDAMYWYRQDPGQGLRLIYYSQIVNDFQKGDIAEGYSVSREKKESFPLTVTSAQKNPTAFYLCASRTTGTDTQYFGPGTRLTVL.

The chain has TRBV29-1 and TRBJ1-3, with D perhaps TRBD1 (6 bases). Germline CDR1 is SQVTM and CDR2 is ANQGSEA. V gave up 2 bases and J gave up 0 bases, with 11 bases separating them. CDR3 length: 15 amino acids. In nucleotides, the CDR3 is TGCAGCGTTGAACTTGACAGGATCTCTGGAAACACCATATATTTT. Translating it yields CSVELDRISGNTIYF.

This clone was seen just once. The chain is built from TRBV11-2 and TRBJ2-3; 11 bases fit TRBD2. J lost 6 bases, V lost 2 bases, and 7 bases had no gene match. CDR3 length: 16 amino acids. CDR1 is SGHAT and CDR2 is FQNNGV in the germline V gene. This CDR3 is CASSLNSASGRDTQYF. The CDR3 DNA reads TGTGCCAGCAGCTTAAATAGCGCTAGCGGGAGGGATACGCAGTATTTT. Full variable domain (missing parts from reference TRBV11-2 and TRBJ2-3): EAGVAQSPRYKIIEKRQSVAFWCNPISGHATLYWYQQILGQGPKLLIQFQNNGVVDDSQLPKDRFSAERLKGVDSTLKIQPAKLEDSAVYLCASSLNSASGRDTQYFGPGTRLTVL.

The rearrangement uses TRBV19 and TRBJ1-2; D is uncertain. The germline V gene has CDR1 LNHDA and CDR2 SQIVND (reference sequence). V lost 7 bases and J lost 6, with 15 bases in between. This CDR3 comprises 13 residues. Written as DNA, the CDR3 is TGTGCCAGTACCCCAGAGGGAGGAGATGGCTACACCTTC. Amino acid sequence: CASTPEGGDGYTF.

The chain links TRBV7-9 to TRBJ2-7; 10 nucleotides match TRBD2. This CDR3 is 16 amino acids long. The germline CDR1 and CDR2 sequences are SEHNR and FQNEAQ (reference sequence). The ends lost 4 bases at V and 2 bases at J; junction bases unmatched: 8. This CDR3 is CASSSRTSGATYEQYF. The CDR3 DNA reads as TGTGCCAGCAGCTCACGAACTAGCGGGGCGACCTACGAGCAGTACTTC.

The rearrangement joins TRBV3-1 (or the pseudogene TRBV3-2) to TRBJ1-1, with unresolved D. This CDR3 has 14 amino acids. CDR1 is LGHDT and CDR2 is YNNKEL in the germline V gene (reference sequence). The V end lost 1 base, the J end lost 0 bases, and 6 bases lay between the germline ends. The DNA for the CDR3 is TGTGCCAGCAGCCAAGCACTCATGAACACTGAAGCTTTCTTT. Translated: CASSQALMNTEAFF.

The V gene is TRBV30, the J gene TRBJ2-1, with 10 nucleotides matching TRBD2. Germline V gene sequence: CDR1 GTSNPN, CDR2 SVGIG (reference sequence). With 0 bases clipped from V and 3 bases from J, the junction kept 8 bases outside the gene matches. CDR3 length: 17 amino acids. In nucleotides, the CDR3 is TGTGCCTGGAGTGTATATCAGCGGGAGGGCCTCTACAATGAGCAGTTCTTC. Translated: CAWSVYQREGLYNEQFF.

The chain carries TRBV11-2 and TRBJ2-3; the match to TRBD1 covers 7 bases. Germline CDR1 and CDR2: SGHAT and FQNNGV. CDR3 length: 15 amino acids. J was trimmed by 2 bases and V by 5 bases; bases with no gene match: 7. The CDR3 reads CASSGIGTATDTQYF. CDR3 nucleotides: TGTGCCAGCAGCGGGATCGGGACAGCCACAGATACGCAGTATTTT.

This clone was detected once. The V gene is TRBV7-3, the J gene TRBJ2-1; 8 bases agree with TRBD1. Germline loops: CDR1 SGHTA, CDR2 FQGTGA. V was clipped by 0 bases and J by 12 bases; unmatched bases: 19. The CDR3 runs 18 residues. The CDR3 region has the DNA TGTGCCAGCAGCTTAACCTCTGGCGGACAGGGTGTTTCTATCGCGCAGTTCTTC. Its translation is CASSLTSGGQGVSIAQFF.

The rearrangement uses TRBV5-4 and TRBJ1-1; perhaps TRBD1 as D (5 bases). Looked up from germline, CDR1 is SGHNT and CDR2 is YYREEE (reference sequence). The CDR3 has 14 amino acids. Between the trimmed V and J ends, which lost 6 bases and 4 bases, there was a span of 16 bases. The CDR3 DNA reads as TGTGCCAGCACCACCCAGGGCGTGACCACTGAAGCTTTCTTT. Amino acids: CASTTQGVTTEAFF.

V usage is TRBV28 and J usage is TRBJ2-7, with 10 bases identical to TRBD2. The CDR3 loop spans 15 amino acids. CDR1 and CDR2 (germline): MDHEN, SYDVKM. V trimming: 2 bases; J trimming: 0 bases; junction bases outside the gene matches: 1. CDR3 residues: CASSLTSGISYEQYF. The DNA for the CDR3 is TGTGCCAGCAGTTTAACTAGCGGGATCTCCTACGAGCAGTACTTC. Full variable domain (rest looked up from reference TRBV28 and TRBJ2-7): DVKVTQSSRYLVKRTGEKVFLECVQDMDHENMFWYRQDPGLGLRLIYFSYDVKMKEKGDIPEGYSVSREKKERFSLILESASTNQTSMYLCASSLTSGISYEQYFGPGTRLTVT.

The rearrangement links TRBV19 to TRBJ2-7, with TRBD1 identical over 8 bases. Germline loops: CDR1 LNHDA, CDR2 SQIVND (reference sequence). The CDR3 runs 13 residues. V lost 9 bases and J lost 0; bases outside the gene matches: 4. Here the CDR3 reads CARGTGLSYEQYF. The CDR3 bases are TGTGCCAGAGGGACAGGACTCTCCTACGAGCAGTACTTC. Filled out from reference TRBV19 and TRBJ2-7, the complete variable domain reads DGGITQSPKYLFRKEGQNVTLSCEQNLNHDAMYWYRQDPGQGLRLIYYSQIVNDFQKGDIAEGYSVSREKKESFPLTVTSAQKNPTAFYLCARGTGLSYEQYFGPGTRLTVT.

CDR3 DNA: TGTGCCAGCAGCCGGACAGGGCGCCCCTCTATCTCTGGAAACACCATATATTTT. It is translated as CASSRTGRPSISGNTIYF. V and J are TRBV28 and TRBJ1-3; 8 positions agree with TRBD1. The V gene end was trimmed by 6 bases and the J gene end by 0 bases; junction bases not matched to a gene: 13. The CDR3 runs 18 residues. Germline assignment: CDR1 MDHEN and CDR2 SYDVKM.

This clone was seen a handful of times. The chain is built from TRBV27 and TRBJ1-5; TRBD1 aligns across 9 bases. The CDR3 runs to 17 residues. The ends lost 4 bases at V and 2 bases at J; junction bases unmatched: 9. Germline CDR1 is MNHEY and CDR2 is SMNVEV (reference sequence). CDR3 sequence: CASSSYPWTGGNQPQHF. Written as DNA, the CDR3 is TGTGCCAGCAGTTCTTACCCCTGGACAGGGGGCAATCAGCCCCAGCATTTT.

The chain has TRBV15 and TRBJ1-1; the D is unclear. There are 14 residues in the CDR3. Germline assignment: CDR1 LNHNV and CDR2 YYDKDF (reference sequence). The V and J ends lost 3 bases and 1 base respectively, with 9 bases between them. In DNA form, the CDR3 reads TGTGCCACCAGCAGCCTCTCAGGGAACACTGAAGCTTTCTTT. This sequence encodes CATSSLSGNTEAFF.

The chain is built from TRBV24-1 and TRBJ1-4, with 9 bases that match TRBD1. The CDR3 consists of 16 residues. Trimming took 2 bases from V and 7 from J; bases not matched to a gene: 7. CDR1 and CDR2 from the germline V gene are KGHDR and SFDVKD. The CDR3 loop reads CATSDSAGTGTEKLFF. The CDR3 DNA reads as TGTGCCACCAGTGATTCCGCCGGGACAGGGACTGAAAAACTGTTTTTT.

The chain uses TRBV7-9 and TRBJ2-1; D is possibly TRBD2 (6 bases). V lost 9 bases and J lost 7, with 22 bases in between. The CDR3 is 15 residues long. From germline, CDR1 is SEHNR and CDR2 FQNEAQ (reference sequence). CDR3 coding DNA: TGTGCCAGTTCAAGGGGCCCCGGACTAATAAATGAGCAGTTCTTC. Protein: CASSRGPGLINEQFF.

This chain uses TRBV28 with TRBJ2-3; 10 bases line up with TRBD2. This CDR3 region has 15 residues. Germline-derived CDR1 and CDR2 are MDHEN and SYDVKM. V lost 8 bases and J lost 4; bases outside the gene matches: 9. The CDR3 protein is CASRQAGGPPDTQYF. The CDR3 nucleotides are TGTGCCAGCCGTCAAGCGGGAGGGCCACCAGATACGCAGTATTTT.

The chain couples TRBV5-4 to TRBJ2-3; D perhaps matches TRBD2 (6 bases). V was trimmed by 5 bases and J by 4 bases, leaving 17 bases between them. In germline, CDR1 is SGHNT, CDR2 YYREEE (reference sequence). There are 15 residues in the CDR3. Written as DNA, the CDR3 is TGTGCCAGCAGTATCCTGGCGGGATGGGCAGATACGCAGTATTTT. Amino acid sequence: CASSILAGWADTQYF. The whole variable domain, remainder taken from reference TRBV5-4 and TRBJ2-3, is ETGVTQSPTHLIKTRGQQVTLRCSSQSGHNTVSWYQQALGQGPQFIFQYYREEENGRGNFPPRFSGLQFPNYSSELNVNALELDDSALYLCASSILAGWADTQYFGPGTRLTVL.

The V call is TRBV20-1, the J call TRBJ2-1, with TRBD2 identical over 7 bases. V dropped 3 bases and J dropped 9; count of bases not matched to a gene: 14. The CDR3 contains 15 residues. The germline gives CDR1 DFQATT, CDR2 SNEGSKA (reference sequence). Written as DNA, the CDR3 is TGCAGTGCTAGTGGCGGGAGTTCAACCTCTGGTGAGCAGTTCTTC. Translated: CSASGGSSTSGEQFF.

The chain combines TRBV6-5 with TRBJ2-3; the D gene is possibly TRBD2 (6 bases). V was pared by 6 bases and J by 0 bases, with 10 bases between. This CDR3 has 14 amino acids. From germline, CDR1 is MNHEY and CDR2 SVGAGI. The CDR3 region is CASSPAGSTDTQYF. As DNA, the CDR3 is TGTGCCAGCAGCCCCGCGGGGAGCACAGATACGCAGTATTTT.

The count of this clone is one. This chain connects TRBV19 to TRBJ2-2, with TRBD2 as a possible D gene (6 bases). Germline V gene sequence: CDR1 LNHDA, CDR2 SQIVND (reference sequence). V was trimmed by 1 base and J by 7 bases, leaving 13 bases between them. The CDR3 sequence is 15 residues long. As DNA, the CDR3 is TGTGCCAGTAGTATAGTTCGGGGGATGGGCGGGGAGCTGTTTTTT. Amino acids: CASSIVRGMGGELFF.

V is TRBV2 and J is TRBJ2-1, with 10 bases identical to TRBD2. Germline V lookup: CDR1 SNHLY, CDR2 FYNNEI. V shed 5 bases and J 0 bases; nucleotides not matched to a gene: 4. The length of the CDR3 is 16 residues. The CDR3 bases are TGTGCCAGCAGTCCAGGACTAGCGGTCTCCTACAATGAGCAGTTCTTC. Residues: CASSPGLAVSYNEQFF. Complete variable domain (other parts from reference TRBV2 and TRBJ2-1): EPEVTQTPSHQVTQMGQEVILRCVPISNHLYFYWYRQILGQKVEFLVSFYNNEISEKSEIFDDQFSVERPDGSNFTLKIRSTKLEDSAMYFCASSPGLAVSYNEQFFGPGTRLTVL.